Shown below are 28 T cell receptor beta chains from a single sample sequenced in a study of blood T cell repertoires in COVID-19. Assay used: immunoSEQ multiplex PCR; TCRdb lists only in-frame clones, some missing. The table has about 200,000 clones, approximately 91% seen once. The sample comprised peripheral blood. All receptors come from a man aged 60-69 years who had recovered from COVID-19.

The chain combines TRBV19 with TRBJ2-3, with D unresolved. CDR1 LNHDA and CDR2 SQIVND come from the germline V gene (reference sequence). V dropped 8 bases and J dropped 0 bases, with 6 bases sitting between them. The CDR3 covers 12 residues. The CDR3 loop reads CASRDSTDTQYF. The CDR3 DNA reads as TGTGCCAGTCGCGATAGCACAGATACGCAGTATTTT.

The V gene is TRBV21-1, the J gene TRBJ2-6; TRBD1, the D gene given by the table, was not confirmed from the DNA. TRBV21-1 has pseudogene status. The CDR3 runs to 16 residues. The chain's CDR3 is CASSQKPQGGANVLTF. The CDR3 region has the DNA TGTGCCAGCAGCCAAAAACCCCAGGGTGGGGCCAACGTCCTGACTTTC.

J is TRBJ2-1 and V is TRBV24-1, with D unresolved. CDR1 and CDR2 (germline): KGHDR, SFDVKD. CDR3 length: 15 residues. Trimming shortened V by 9 bases and J by 5 bases, and 19 bases separated the two germline ends. In nucleotides, the CDR3 is TGTGCCACCTTACCCGTAAATTCGCGAGACAATGAGCAGTTCTTC. Amino acids: CATLPVNSRDNEQFF.

The V call is TRBV11-2, the J call TRBJ2-2; 7 positions agree with TRBD2. V lost 2 bases and J lost 0; bases outside the gene matches: 3. The CDR3 runs 16 residues. CDR1 SGHAT and CDR2 FQNNGV come from the germline V gene. The CDR3 loop is CASSLRLAANTGELFF. As DNA, the CDR3 is TGTGCCAGCAGCTTAAGGCTAGCGGCGAACACCGGGGAGCTGTTTTTT.

This chain uses TRBV18 with TRBJ1-1; no firm D call. The CDR3 consists of 12 residues. The V end lost 3 bases, the J end lost 4 bases, and 6 bases lay between the germline ends. Germline V gene sequence: CDR1 KGHSH, CDR2 LQKENI. In nucleotides, the CDR3 is TGTGCCAGCTCACCCCAGGTCACTGAAGCTTTCTTT. It encodes CASSPQVTEAFF.

This clone was seen just once. The chain carries TRBV5-1 and TRBJ1-6, with a weak D call TRBD1 (6 bases). The CDR3 is 14 residues long. Trimming removed 0 bases from V and 5 bases from J, with 6 bases in between. Germline V CDR1 and CDR2: SGHRS, YFSETQ. CDR3 region: CASSLGQDNSPLHF. The DNA of the CDR3 is TGCGCCAGCAGCTTGGGACAGGATAATTCACCCCTCCACTTT. The whole variable domain, filled in from reference TRBV5-1 and TRBJ1-6, reads KAGVTQTPRYLIKTRGQQVTLSCSPISGHRSVSWYQQTPGQGLQFLFEYFSETQRNKGNFPGRFSGRQFSNSRSEMNVSTLELGDSALYLCASSLGQDNSPLHFGNGTRLTVT.

The chain employs TRBV5-1 and TRBJ1-2; 7 bases are shared with TRBD1. V dropped 4 bases and J dropped 5; count of bases not matched to a gene: 11. Germline assignment: CDR1 SGHRS and CDR2 YFSETQ. The length of the CDR3 is 15 residues. The CDR3 DNA follows: TGCGCCAGCAGCCCCACCGGGACAGAATTTTATGGCTACACCTTC. Its protein product is CASSPTGTEFYGYTF.

This sequence joins TRBV6-5 and TRBJ1-1; D perhaps matches TRBD1 (5 bases). The V end lost 0 bases, the J end lost 6 bases, and 11 bases lay between the germline ends. CDR3 length: 14 amino acids. CDR1 and CDR2 (germline): MNHEY, SVGAGI. DNA for the CDR3: TGTGCCAGCAGTTACTCCGCAGGGTTGGCTGAAGCTTTCTTT. Protein: CASSYSAGLAEAFF.

The V call is TRBV7-9, the J call TRBJ2-2, with D perhaps TRBD2 (6 bases). V was shortened by 5 bases and J by 3 bases, with 16 bases between the two germline ends. CDR3 length: 16 amino acids. Per germline, CDR1 SEHNR and CDR2 FQNEAQ (reference sequence). This chain's CDR3 is CASSPQRGGYTGELFF. The CDR3 DNA reads TGTGCCAGCAGCCCCCAACGCGGAGGGTACACCGGGGAGCTGTTTTTT.

On this clone: The junction does not match germline at one end; this may be a read error. This chain links TRBV4-3 with TRBJ2-2; 11 bases map to TRBD2. From germline, CDR1 is LGHNA and CDR2 YSLEER. The CDR3 covers 15 residues. In nucleotides, the CDR3 is TGCGCCAGCAGCCTAAGTCCCGTCCTAGCGGGGGGGCTGTTTTTT. Protein product: CASSLSPVLAGGLFF.

CDR3 residues: CASTIDRRYEQYF. Here the CDR3 DNA reads TGTGCCAGCACGATTGACAGGAGGTACGAGCAGTACTTC. This chain links TRBV6-5 with TRBJ2-7; perhaps TRBD1 as D (6 bases). The V and J ends lost 7 bases and 4 bases respectively, with 14 bases between them. The CDR3 totals 13 residues. Germline V gene data show CDR1 as MNHEY and CDR2 as SVGAGI.

The gene calls are TRBV7-2 and TRBJ2-7; TRBD2 agrees at 7 bases. Unmatched junction bases numbered 6, after V lost 1 base and J lost 3 bases. The CDR3 spans 15 residues. Germline-derived CDR1 and CDR2 are SGHTA and FQGNSA. CDR3 sequence reads: CASSLVLAGNYEQYF. The CDR3, as DNA: TGTGCCAGCAGCTTAGTGTTAGCGGGTAACTACGAGCAGTACTTC.

The CDR3 DNA reads TGTGCCTGGAGGCCCAGGGGGAGAGATAATTCACCCCTCCACTTT. Residues: CAWRPRGRDNSPLHF. The chain uses TRBV30 and TRBJ1-6; 7 bases are a match to TRBD1. The germline CDR1 and CDR2 sequences are GTSNPN and SVGIG (reference sequence). The CDR3 runs to 15 residues. V was pared by 3 bases and J by 5 bases, with 7 bases of the junction left unmatched.

J is TRBJ1-4 and V is TRBV7-2; 11 nucleotides match TRBD1. Germline V CDR1 and CDR2: SGHTA, FQGNSA. Losses at the gene ends were 6 bases for V and 12 bases for J; bases not matched to a gene: 6. This CDR3 spans 13 amino acids. The CDR3 coding sequence is TGTGCCAGCAGTTGGACAGGGGGCGAGCAACTGTTTTTT. As protein: CASSWTGGEQLFF.

This clone was recorded only once. The V call is TRBV12-5, the J call TRBJ1-1; 7 bases fit TRBD1. The germline gives CDR1 LGHNT, CDR2 FRNRAP. V was clipped by 0 bases and J by 4 bases; unmatched bases: 8. The CDR3 runs to 16 residues. In DNA, the CDR3 is TGTGCTAGTGGTTTGGTCCCCGGACAGGACCGCACTGAAGCTTTCTTT. Its translation: CASGLVPGQDRTEAFF. Supplemented by reference TRBV12-5 and TRBJ1-1, the full variable domain reads DARVTQTPRHKVTEMGQEVTMRCQPILGHNTVFWYRQTMMQGLELLAYFRNRAPLDDSGMPKDRFSAEMPDATLATLKIQPSEPRDSAVYFCASGLVPGQDRTEAFFGQGTRLTVV.

This sequence joins TRBV28 and TRBJ1-1; D not certain. The germline V gene has CDR1 MDHEN and CDR2 SYDVKM. The CDR3 has 15 residues. V lost 2 bases and J lost 8, with 18 bases in between. CDR3 nucleotides: TGTGCCAGCAGTTTAGAGAGAGGGTTGGAGACCGAAGCTTTCTTT. The encoded protein is CASSLERGLETEAFF.

This clone was seen just once. J is TRBJ1-1 and V is TRBV29-1; 10 bases match TRBD1. J lost 4 bases, V lost 6 bases, and 23 bases had no gene match. Germline V gene sequence: CDR1 SQVTM, CDR2 ANQGSEA. The CDR3 has 19 amino acids. DNA for the CDR3: TGCAGCGTGCCCCAGGTGTCTGGACAGGGGGGTATTCTATCCACTGAAGCTTTCTTT. Translation: CSVPQVSGQGGILSTEAFF. The full variable domain, rest sourced from reference TRBV29-1 and TRBJ1-1, is SAVISQKPSRDICQRGTSLTIQCQVDSQVTMMFWYRQQPGQSLTLIATANQGSEATYESGFVIDKFPISRPNLTFSTLTVSNMSPEDSSIYLCSVPQVSGQGGILSTEAFFGQGTRLTVV.

V gene TRBV5-1 combines with J gene TRBJ1-2; TRBD1 might be the D (5 bases). V lost 3 bases and J 4 bases, leaving 10 bases between the germline ends. This CDR3 has 13 residues. In germline, CDR1 is SGHRS, CDR2 YFSETQ. The DNA for the CDR3 is TGCGCCAGCAGCTCGGGTGGGGCCTATGGCTACACCTTC. Protein product: CASSSGGAYGYTF.

CDR3 bases: TGTGCCAGCAGCATGACTAGTCACGATGAGCAGTTCTTC. As protein: CASSMTSHDEQFF. The rearrangement links TRBV7-9 to TRBJ2-1; D might be TRBD2 (6 bases). V was pared by 5 bases and J by 8 bases, with 13 bases between. The CDR3 sequence is 13 residues long. Germline lookup yields CDR1 SEHNR and CDR2 FQNEAQ (reference sequence).

This chain uses TRBV28 with TRBJ2-7; 7 bases agree with TRBD1. Looked up from germline, CDR1 is MDHEN and CDR2 is SYDVKM. The CDR3 length is 15 residues. The J segment lost 0 bases and the V segment lost 5 bases, leaving 7 bases of the junction unmatched. The CDR3: CASSLSGQSSYEQYF. In DNA, the CDR3 is TGTGCCAGCAGTCTATCGGGACAGAGCTCCTACGAGCAGTACTTC.

V and J are TRBV27 and TRBJ1-4; weak D call: TRBD1 (5 bases). Trimming pared 6 bases from V and 7 bases from J, leaving 24 bases between. The CDR3 runs 17 residues. CDR1 is MNHEY and CDR2 is SMNVEV in the germline V gene (reference sequence). This CDR3 reads CASSQPGEGNGGEKLFF. The CDR3 DNA reads as TGTGCCAGCAGCCAACCGGGAGAGGGAAATGGGGGTGAAAAACTGTTTTTT. The complete variable domain, with remaining parts taken from reference TRBV27 and TRBJ1-4, reads EAQVTQNPRYLITVTGKKLTVTCSQNMNHEYMSWYRQDPGLGLRQIYYSMNVEVTDKGDVPEGYKVSRKEKRNFPLILESPSPNQTSLYFCASSQPGEGNGGEKLFFGSGTQLSVL.

The chain employs TRBV5-1 and TRBJ2-7; 7 nucleotides align to TRBD2. Looked up from germline, CDR1 is SGHRS and CDR2 is YFSETQ. The CDR3 sequence is 14 residues long. The ends lost 3 bases at V and 2 bases at J; junction bases unmatched: 5. The CDR3 DNA reads as TGCGCCAGCAGCTGGGGGGGACCTCCCTACGAGCAGTACTTC. It is translated as CASSWGGPPYEQYF. The variable domain in full, with the rest retrieved from reference TRBV5-1 and TRBJ2-7, is KAGVTQTPRYLIKTRGQQVTLSCSPISGHRSVSWYQQTPGQGLQFLFEYFSETQRNKGNFPGRFSGRQFSNSRSEMNVSTLELGDSALYLCASSWGGPPYEQYFGPGTRLTVT.

J is TRBJ1-1 and V is TRBV6-5; D remains unclear. Germline V gene data show CDR1 as MNHEY and CDR2 as SVGAGI. The germline V and J ends were trimmed by 3 bases and 1 base, with 12 bases remaining between them. This CDR3 is built from 15 residues. CDR3 in amino acids: CASSYGGRPNTEAFF. The DNA for the CDR3 is TGTGCCAGCAGTTATGGCGGGCGGCCGAACACTGAAGCTTTCTTT.

V and J are TRBV5-5 and TRBJ2-5, with TRBD2 identical over 11 bases. CDR1 and CDR2 (germline): SGHKS, YYEKEE (reference sequence). The CDR3 contains 16 residues. V was clipped by 1 base and J by 1 base; unmatched bases: 3. As DNA, the CDR3 is TGTGCCAGCAGCTTGAGGCTAGCGGGGGGCCAAGAGACCCAGTACTTC. Translating gives CASSLRLAGGQETQYF.

The chain links TRBV5-1 to TRBJ2-2, with 10 bases matching TRBD2. Trimming removed 9 bases from V and 6 bases from J; junction bases left unmatched: 8. From germline, CDR1 is SGHRS and CDR2 YFSETQ. The CDR3 loop spans 14 amino acids. CDR3 residues: CATTSSGSAGELFF. The DNA for the CDR3 is TGCGCCACAACCTCTAGCGGGAGCGCCGGGGAGCTGTTTTTT. The whole variable domain, filled in from reference TRBV5-1 and TRBJ2-2, reads KAGVTQTPRYLIKTRGQQVTLSCSPISGHRSVSWYQQTPGQGLQFLFEYFSETQRNKGNFPGRFSGRQFSNSRSEMNVSTLELGDSALYLCATTSSGSAGELFFGEGSRLTVL.

CDR3 loop: CASSVELSGGAGYTF. The CDR3 bases are TGTGCCAGCAGCGTAGAATTGTCAGGGGGCGCGGGCTACACCTTC. The chain employs TRBV9 and TRBJ1-2, with 8 bases identical to TRBD1. The ends lost 0 bases at V and 8 bases at J; junction bases unmatched: 9. The CDR3 totals 15 residues. The germline V gene has CDR1 SGDLS and CDR2 YYNGEE.

The rearrangement links TRBV28 to TRBJ1-1; weak D call: TRBD1 (6 bases). The germline gives CDR1 MDHEN, CDR2 SYDVKM. V was trimmed by 6 bases and J by 1 base, leaving 9 bases between them. This CDR3 has 13 residues. The CDR3 nucleotides are TGTGCCAGCAGAAAAGGGGGGAACACTGAAGCTTTCTTT. Translation gives CASRKGGNTEAFF.

The chain joins TRBV6-5 to TRBJ1-6; 8 nucleotides align to TRBD1. From germline, CDR1 is MNHEY and CDR2 SVGAGI. J was trimmed by 5 bases and V by 8 bases; bases with no gene match: 5. This CDR3 has 14 amino acids. The CDR3 protein is CASGTGANNSPLHF. The CDR3 nucleotides are TGTGCCAGCGGGACAGGAGCTAATAATTCACCCCTCCACTTT.